This T cell receptor beta chain was sequenced during a study of blood T cells in healthy people across ages. The length of the CDR3 is 11 residues. The germline V gene has CDR1 DFQATT and CDR2 SNEGSKA (reference sequence). V was shortened by 6 bases and J by 2 bases, with 6 bases between the two germline ends. Extractions gave at least 6 micrograms of total RNA per sample. General observations from the study: Naive CD4+ cell counts and diversity both ran higher in long-lived than in aged donors.

This clonotype came up a few times. Its antigen is not identified. Primed by a sample-barcoded 5' primer and a J-beta primer mix, a second PCR proceeded for 7 to 11 cycles. Each CDR3 protein gets one entry after TCRdb re-called the 5' RACE reads with MiXCR. The sample lists under 1,100,000 distinct CDR3 sequences; under 30% were seen once. The sample was also linked to a second study, of T cells of mothers and their children. From that paper: Roughly six children and their three healthy Caucasian mothers were the donors.

Specimen: blood. This clonotype originated in a girl aged 2 to 9 in good health. This chain uses TRBV20-1 with TRBJ2-3; D gene ambiguous. The CDR3 nucleotides are TGCAGTGCAGACCTCACAGATACGCAGTATTTT. This gives the protein CSADLTDTQYF.